One T cell receptor beta chain is described in this entry. The antigen remains unidentified. This sample was included in a study of Ad26.COV2.S vaccination and SARS-CoV-2 variants. General study points: Recipients given vaccine exceeded placebo recipients in spike-specific TCR breadth. Placebo recipients and vaccine recipients were similar in non-spike TCR breadth.

The assay was immunoSEQ multiplex PCR, and TCRdb's table has in-frame clones only and misses some. The profile shows approximately 250,000 clones, approximately 88% of them singletons. Germline CDR1 LGHNA, CDR2 YSLEER. Trimming stripped 1 base from V and 8 bases from J, with 17 bases between. The CDR3 has 15 residues. As to treatment: about 20 received Ad26.COV2.S at low or high dose, single or two shots; roughly five received placebo; per-sample allocation not given. On day 63 after the first injection, vaccine and placebo recipients gave samples. The sequences come from peripheral blood, collected in a trial of Ad26.COV2.S vaccine versus placebo. The sequence derives from a person aged 18 to 59 who received the Ad26.COV2.S COVID-19 vaccine or a placebo. This rearrangement joins TRBV4-3 to TRBJ1-2, with D uncertain. The CDR3 DNA reads TGCGCCAGCAGCCAAGGAGATCGATCCTCCTTAGGCTACACCTTC. It encodes CASSQGDRSSLGYTF.